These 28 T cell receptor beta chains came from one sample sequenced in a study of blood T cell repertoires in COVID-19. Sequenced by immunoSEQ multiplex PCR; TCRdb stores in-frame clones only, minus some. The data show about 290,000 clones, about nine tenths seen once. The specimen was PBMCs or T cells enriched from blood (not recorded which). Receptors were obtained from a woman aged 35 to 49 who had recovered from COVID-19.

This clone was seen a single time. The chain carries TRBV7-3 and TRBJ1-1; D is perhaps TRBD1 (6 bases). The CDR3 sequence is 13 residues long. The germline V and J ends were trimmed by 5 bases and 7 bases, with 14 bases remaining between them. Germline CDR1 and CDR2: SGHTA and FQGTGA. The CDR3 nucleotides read TGTGCCAGCAGCCCGCAGGGGTATGGTGAAGCTTTCTTT. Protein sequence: CASSPQGYGEAFF.

CDR3: CASSRYDRDPYEQYF. In DNA, the CDR3 is TGTGCCAGCAGCCGTTATGACAGGGACCCCTACGAGCAGTACTTC. The chain employs TRBV7-8 and TRBJ2-7; TRBD1 agrees at 7 bases. Germline assignment: CDR1 SGHVS and CDR2 FQNEAQ. The ends lost 5 bases at V and 2 bases at J; junction bases unmatched: 9. The CDR3 spans 15 residues.

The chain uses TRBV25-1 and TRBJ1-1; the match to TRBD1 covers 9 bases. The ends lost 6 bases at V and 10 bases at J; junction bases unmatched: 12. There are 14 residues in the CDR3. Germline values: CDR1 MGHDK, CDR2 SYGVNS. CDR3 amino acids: CASRGQGVWAGAFF. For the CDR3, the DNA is TGTGCCAGCAGGGGACAGGGCGTTTGGGCAGGAGCTTTCTTT.

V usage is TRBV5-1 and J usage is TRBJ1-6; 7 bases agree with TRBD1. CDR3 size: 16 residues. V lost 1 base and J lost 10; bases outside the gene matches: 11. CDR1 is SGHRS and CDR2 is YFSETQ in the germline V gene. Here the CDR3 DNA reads TGCGCCAGCAGCTTGATGGGACAGACAGTCGGATCACCCCTCCACTTT. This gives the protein CASSLMGQTVGSPLHF.

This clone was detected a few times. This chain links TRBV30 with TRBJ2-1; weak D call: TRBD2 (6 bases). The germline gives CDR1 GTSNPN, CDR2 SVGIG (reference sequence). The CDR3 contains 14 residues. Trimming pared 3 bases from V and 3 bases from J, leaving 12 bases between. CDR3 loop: CAWSGGSGYNEQFF. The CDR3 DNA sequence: TGTGCCTGGAGCGGAGGGAGTGGCTACAATGAGCAGTTCTTC.

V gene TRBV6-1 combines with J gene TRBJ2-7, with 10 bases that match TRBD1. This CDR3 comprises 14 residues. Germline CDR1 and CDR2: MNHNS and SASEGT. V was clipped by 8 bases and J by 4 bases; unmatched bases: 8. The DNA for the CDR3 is TGTGCCAGCGCTACCGGGACAGGGGAATACGAGCAGTACTTC. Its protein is CASATGTGEYEQYF.

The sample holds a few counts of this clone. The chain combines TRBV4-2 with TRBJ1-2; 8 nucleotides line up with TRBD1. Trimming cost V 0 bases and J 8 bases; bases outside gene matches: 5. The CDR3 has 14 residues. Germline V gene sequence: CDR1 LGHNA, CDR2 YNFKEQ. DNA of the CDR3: TGTGCCAGCAGCCAAGATCAGGGGGCGCGAGGCTACACCTTC. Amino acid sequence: CASSQDQGARGYTF.

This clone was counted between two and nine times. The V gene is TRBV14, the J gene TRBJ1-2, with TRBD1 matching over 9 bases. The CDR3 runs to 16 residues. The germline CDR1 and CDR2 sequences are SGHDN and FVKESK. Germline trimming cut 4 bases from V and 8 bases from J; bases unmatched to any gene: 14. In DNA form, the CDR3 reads TGTGCCAGCAGCCGACTAACTGGGGGACAGGGAGTCGGCTACACCTTC. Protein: CASSRLTGGQGVGYTF.

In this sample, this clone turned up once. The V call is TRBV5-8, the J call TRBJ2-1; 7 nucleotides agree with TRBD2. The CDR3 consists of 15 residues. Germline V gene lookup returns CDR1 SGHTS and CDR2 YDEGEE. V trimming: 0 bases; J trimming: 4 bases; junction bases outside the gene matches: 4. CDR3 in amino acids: CASSLDGRLYNEQFF. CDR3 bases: TGTGCCAGCAGCTTGGACGGGAGGCTTTACAATGAGCAGTTCTTC.

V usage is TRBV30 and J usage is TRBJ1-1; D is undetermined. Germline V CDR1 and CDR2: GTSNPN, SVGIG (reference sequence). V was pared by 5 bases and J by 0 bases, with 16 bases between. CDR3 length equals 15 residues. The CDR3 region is CAWDGLGRMNTEAFF. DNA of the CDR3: TGTGCCTGGGATGGGCTGGGCAGGATGAACACTGAAGCTTTCTTT.

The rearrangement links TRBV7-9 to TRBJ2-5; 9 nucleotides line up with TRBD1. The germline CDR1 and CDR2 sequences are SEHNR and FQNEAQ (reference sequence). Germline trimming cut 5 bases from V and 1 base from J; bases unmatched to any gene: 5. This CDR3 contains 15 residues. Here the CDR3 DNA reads TGTGCCAGCAGCCGCCAGACAGGGGGCCAAGAGACCCAGTACTTC. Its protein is CASSRQTGGQETQYF.

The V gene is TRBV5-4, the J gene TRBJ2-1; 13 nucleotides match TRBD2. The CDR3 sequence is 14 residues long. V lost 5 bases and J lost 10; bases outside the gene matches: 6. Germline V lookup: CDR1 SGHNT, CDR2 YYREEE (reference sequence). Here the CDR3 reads CASRPGLAGQEQFF. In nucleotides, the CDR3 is TGTGCCAGCAGACCGGGACTAGCGGGACAAGAGCAGTTCTTC.

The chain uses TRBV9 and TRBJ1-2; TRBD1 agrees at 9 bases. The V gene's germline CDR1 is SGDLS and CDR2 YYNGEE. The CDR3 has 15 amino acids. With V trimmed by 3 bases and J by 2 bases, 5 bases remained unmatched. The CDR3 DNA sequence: TGTGCCAGCAGCGCCCCGACAGGGGGGAACTATGGCTACACCTTC. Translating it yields CASSAPTGGNYGYTF.

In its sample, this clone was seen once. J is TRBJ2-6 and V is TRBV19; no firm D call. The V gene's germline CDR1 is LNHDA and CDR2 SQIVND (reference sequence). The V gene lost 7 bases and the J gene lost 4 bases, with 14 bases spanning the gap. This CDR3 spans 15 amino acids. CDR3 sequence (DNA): TGTGCCAGTACCTCCGTGATGGGCGGGGCCAACGTCCTGACTTTC. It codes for CASTSVMGGANVLTF.

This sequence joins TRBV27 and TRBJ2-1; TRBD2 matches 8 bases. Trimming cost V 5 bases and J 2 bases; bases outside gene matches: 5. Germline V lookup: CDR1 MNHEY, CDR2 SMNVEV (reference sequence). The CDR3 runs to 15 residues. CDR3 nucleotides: TGTGCCAGCAGTCTCGGGACTAGTCCCTACAATGAGCAGTTCTTC. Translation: CASSLGTSPYNEQFF.

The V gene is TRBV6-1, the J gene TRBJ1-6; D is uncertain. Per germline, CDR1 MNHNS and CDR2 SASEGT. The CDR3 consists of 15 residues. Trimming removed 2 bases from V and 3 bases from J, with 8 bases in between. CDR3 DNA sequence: TGTGCCAGCAGTGAACGGAGGTTCTATAATTCACCCCTCCACTTT. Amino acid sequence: CASSERRFYNSPLHF.

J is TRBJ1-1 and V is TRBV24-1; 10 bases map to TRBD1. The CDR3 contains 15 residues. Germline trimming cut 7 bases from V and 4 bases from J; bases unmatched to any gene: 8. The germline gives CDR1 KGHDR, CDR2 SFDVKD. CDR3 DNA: TGTGCCACCAGGGGGACAGGGGAGGACGGCACTGAAGCTTTCTTT. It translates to CATRGTGEDGTEAFF.

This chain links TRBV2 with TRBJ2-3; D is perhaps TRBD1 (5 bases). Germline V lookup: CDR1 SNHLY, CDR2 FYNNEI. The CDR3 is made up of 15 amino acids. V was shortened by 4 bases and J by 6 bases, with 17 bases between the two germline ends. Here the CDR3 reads CASSVQGQGGDTQYF. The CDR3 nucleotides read TGTGCCAGCAGTGTACAAGGGCAGGGTGGGGATACGCAGTATTTT.

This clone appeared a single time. CDR3 region: CASSIVISSRGGNQPQHF. The CDR3 DNA reads TGTGCCAGTAGTATCGTAATTTCCTCCAGGGGCGGCAATCAGCCCCAGCATTTT. The J gene is TRBJ1-5, the V gene TRBV19, with a tentative D call TRBD1 (6 bases). Germline lookup yields CDR1 LNHDA and CDR2 SQIVND (reference sequence). The CDR3 consists of 18 residues. The V and J ends lost 3 bases and 2 bases respectively, with 20 bases between them. Combining the CDR3 with reference TRBV19 and TRBJ1-5 gives the whole variable domain DGGITQSPKYLFRKEGQNVTLSCEQNLNHDAMYWYRQDPGQGLRLIYYSQIVNDFQKGDIAEGYSVSREKKESFPLTVTSAQKNPTAFYLCASSIVISSRGGNQPQHFGDGTRLSIL.

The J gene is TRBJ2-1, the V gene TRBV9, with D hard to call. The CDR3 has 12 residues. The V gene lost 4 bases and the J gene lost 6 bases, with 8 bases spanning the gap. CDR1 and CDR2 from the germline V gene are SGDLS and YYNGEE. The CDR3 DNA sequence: TGTGCCAGCAGCCCCCGTTTCAATGAGCAGTTCTTC. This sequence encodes CASSPRFNEQFF.

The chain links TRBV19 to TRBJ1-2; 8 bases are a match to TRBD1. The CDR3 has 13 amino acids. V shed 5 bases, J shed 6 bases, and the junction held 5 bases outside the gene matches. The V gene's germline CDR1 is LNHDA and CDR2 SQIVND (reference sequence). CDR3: CASSAQTGDGYTF. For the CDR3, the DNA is TGTGCCAGTAGTGCCCAGACAGGGGATGGCTACACCTTC. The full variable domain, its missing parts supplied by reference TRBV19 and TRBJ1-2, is DGGITQSPKYLFRKEGQNVTLSCEQNLNHDAMYWYRQDPGQGLRLIYYSQIVNDFQKGDIAEGYSVSREKKESFPLTVTSAQKNPTAFYLCASSAQTGDGYTFGSGTRLTVV.

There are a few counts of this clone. CDR3 residues: CATSRDRGGLHEKLFF. In DNA form, the CDR3 reads TGTGCCACCAGCAGGGACAGGGGAGGGTTGCATGAAAAACTGTTTTTT. V and J are TRBV15 and TRBJ1-4; TRBD1 aligns across 9 bases. Germline V gene lookup returns CDR1 LNHNV and CDR2 YYDKDF (reference sequence). The CDR3 is made up of 16 amino acids. The V and J ends lost 3 bases and 6 bases, in that order; junction bases with no gene match: 8. Looking up the rest from reference TRBV15 and TRBJ1-4 gives the full variable domain: DAMVIQNPRYQVTQFGKPVTLSCSQTLNHNVMYWYQQKSSQAPKLLFHYYDKDFNNEADTPDNFQSRRPNTSFCFLDIRSPGLGDTAMYLCATSRDRGGLHEKLFFGSGTQLSVL.

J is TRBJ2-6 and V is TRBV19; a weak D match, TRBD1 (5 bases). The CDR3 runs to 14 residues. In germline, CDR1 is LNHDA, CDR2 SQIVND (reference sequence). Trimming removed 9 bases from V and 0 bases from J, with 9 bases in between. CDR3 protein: CASRQNSGANVLTF. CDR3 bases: TGTGCCAGCAGACAGAACTCTGGGGCCAACGTCCTGACTTTC.

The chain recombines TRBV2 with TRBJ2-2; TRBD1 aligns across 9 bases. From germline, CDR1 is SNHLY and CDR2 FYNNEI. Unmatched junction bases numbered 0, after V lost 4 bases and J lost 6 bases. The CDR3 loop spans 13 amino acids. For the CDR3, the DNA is TGTGCCAGCAGTGGACAGGGGGCCGGGGAGCTGTTTTTT. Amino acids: CASSGQGAGELFF.

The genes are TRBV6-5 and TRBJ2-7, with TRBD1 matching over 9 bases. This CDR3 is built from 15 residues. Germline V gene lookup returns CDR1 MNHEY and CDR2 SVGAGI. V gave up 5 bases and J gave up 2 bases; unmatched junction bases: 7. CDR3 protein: CASSLLRDRAYEQYF. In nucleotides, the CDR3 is TGTGCCAGCAGTCTCCTCCGGGACAGGGCCTACGAGCAGTACTTC.

CDR3 in DNA: TGTGCCTGGAGTGTGGGGCAGGGAGGCGAGCAGTACTTC. Translation: CAWSVGQGGEQYF. The chain recombines TRBV30 with TRBJ2-7; D perhaps matches TRBD2 (6 bases). Looked up from germline, CDR1 is GTSNPN and CDR2 is SVGIG (reference sequence). V lost 0 bases and J 6 bases, leaving 12 bases between the germline ends. The CDR3 covers 13 residues.

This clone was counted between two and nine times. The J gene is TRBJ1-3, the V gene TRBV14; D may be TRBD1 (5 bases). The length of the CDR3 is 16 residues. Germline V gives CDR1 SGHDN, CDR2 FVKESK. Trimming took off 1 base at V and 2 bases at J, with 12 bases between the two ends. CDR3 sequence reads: CASSQVYGGAGNTIYF. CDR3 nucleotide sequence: TGTGCCAGCAGCCAAGTATACGGGGGAGCTGGAAACACCATATATTTT. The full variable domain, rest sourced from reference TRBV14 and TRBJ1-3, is EAGVTQFPSHSVIEKGQTVTLRCDPISGHDNLYWYRRVMGKEIKFLLHFVKESKQDESGMPNNRFLAERTGGTYSTLKVQPAELEDSGVYFCASSQVYGGAGNTIYFGEGSWLTVV.

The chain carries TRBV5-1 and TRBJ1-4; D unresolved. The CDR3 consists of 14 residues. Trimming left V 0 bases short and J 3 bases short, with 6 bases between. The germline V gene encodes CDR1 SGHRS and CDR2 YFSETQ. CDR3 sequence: CASSLEPANEKLFF. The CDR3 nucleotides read TGCGCCAGCAGCTTGGAACCAGCTAATGAAAAACTGTTTTTT.